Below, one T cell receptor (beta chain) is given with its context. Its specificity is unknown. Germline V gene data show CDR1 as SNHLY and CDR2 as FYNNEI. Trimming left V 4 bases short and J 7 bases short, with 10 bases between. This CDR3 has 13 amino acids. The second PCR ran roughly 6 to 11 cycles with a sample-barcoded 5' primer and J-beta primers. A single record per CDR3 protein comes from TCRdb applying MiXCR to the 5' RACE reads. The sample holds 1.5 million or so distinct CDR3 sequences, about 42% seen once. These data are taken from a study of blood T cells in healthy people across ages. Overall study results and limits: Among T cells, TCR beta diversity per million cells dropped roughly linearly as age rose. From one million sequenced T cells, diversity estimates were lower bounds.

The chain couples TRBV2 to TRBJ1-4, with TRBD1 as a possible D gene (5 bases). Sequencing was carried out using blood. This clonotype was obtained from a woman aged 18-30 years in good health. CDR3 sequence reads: CASSVTRGEKLFF. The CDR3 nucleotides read TGTGCCAGCAGTGTAACTAGGGGTGAAAAACTGTTTTTT.